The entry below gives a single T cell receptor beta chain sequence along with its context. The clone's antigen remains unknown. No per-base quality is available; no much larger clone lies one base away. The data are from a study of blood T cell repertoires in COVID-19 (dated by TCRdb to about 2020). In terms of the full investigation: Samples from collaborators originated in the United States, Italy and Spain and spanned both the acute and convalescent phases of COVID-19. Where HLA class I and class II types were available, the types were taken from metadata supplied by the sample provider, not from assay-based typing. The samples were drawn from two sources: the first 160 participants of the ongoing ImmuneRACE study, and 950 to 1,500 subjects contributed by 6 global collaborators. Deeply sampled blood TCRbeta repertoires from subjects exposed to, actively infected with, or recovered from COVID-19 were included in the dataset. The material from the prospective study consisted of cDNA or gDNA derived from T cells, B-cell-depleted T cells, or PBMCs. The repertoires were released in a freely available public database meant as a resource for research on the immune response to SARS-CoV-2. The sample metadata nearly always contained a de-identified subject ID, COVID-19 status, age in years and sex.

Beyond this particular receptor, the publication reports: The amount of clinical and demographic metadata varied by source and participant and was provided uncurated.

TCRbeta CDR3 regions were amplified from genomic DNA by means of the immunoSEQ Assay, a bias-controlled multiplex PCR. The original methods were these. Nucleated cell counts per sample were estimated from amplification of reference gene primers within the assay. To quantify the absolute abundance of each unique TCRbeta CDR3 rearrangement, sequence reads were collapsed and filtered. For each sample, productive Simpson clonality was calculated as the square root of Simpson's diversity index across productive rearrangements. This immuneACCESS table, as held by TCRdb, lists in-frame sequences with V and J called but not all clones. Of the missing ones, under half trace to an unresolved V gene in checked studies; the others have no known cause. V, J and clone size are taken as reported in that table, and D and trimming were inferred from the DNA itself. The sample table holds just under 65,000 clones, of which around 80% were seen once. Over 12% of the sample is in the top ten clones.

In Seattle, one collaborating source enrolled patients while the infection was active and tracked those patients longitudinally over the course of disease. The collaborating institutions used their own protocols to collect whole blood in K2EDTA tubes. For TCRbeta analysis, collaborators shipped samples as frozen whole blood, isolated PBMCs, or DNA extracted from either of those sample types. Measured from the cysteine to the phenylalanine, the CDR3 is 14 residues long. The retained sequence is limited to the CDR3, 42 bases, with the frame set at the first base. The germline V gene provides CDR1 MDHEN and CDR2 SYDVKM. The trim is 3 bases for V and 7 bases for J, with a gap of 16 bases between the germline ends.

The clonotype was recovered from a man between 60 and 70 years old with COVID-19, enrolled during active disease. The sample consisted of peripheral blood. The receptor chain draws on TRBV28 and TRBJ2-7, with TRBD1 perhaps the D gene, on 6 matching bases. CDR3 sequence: CASSFPNRDGEQYF. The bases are TGTGCCAGCAGTTTTCCCAACAGGGACGGGGAGCAGTACTTC.